Detailed here is one TCR beta chain. Its antigen target is currently unknown. No base quality information exists; no much larger clone differs at one position. Reading from cysteine to phenylalanine, the CDR3 counts 17 amino acids. This entry keeps only the CDR3 DNA: 51 bases, framed from base 1. V lost 1 base and J lost 0 bases; the stretch between them is 13 bases long. Sequences LGHNA (CDR1) and YSLEER (CDR2) are obtained from the germline V gene. All of the isolated RNA was reverse transcribed with the High Capacity cDNA Reverse Transcription Kit, so expressed TCRB transcripts were sequenced. Deep immunoSEQ sequencing was performed on naive, central memory and regulatory T cell samples, with an average of around 3.5 million total reads per sample. Sorted cells were lysed in RLT buffer and RNA was extracted with DNase-treated RNeasy Micro or Mini kits, depending on cell number. Each cell subset was processed on its own to prevent cross-contamination, while patient and healthy donor samples were processed together. TCRB sequences were amplified from cDNA with the immunoSEQ multiplex PCR, producing 87-bp fragments spanning the CDR3 region. Sequencing of the amplicons was done on the Illumina HiSeq platform. In the source study's methods: PCR bias was computationally corrected using synthetic template baselines, reads within Hamming distance 2 were collapsed, and singletons that could not be merged were discarded. By aligning reads against IMGT, V, D and J genes, CDR3 length, and insertions or deletions at six rearrangement sites were assigned. Within each subset, clonotype counts were normalized to sorted cell number, and only after that were true diversity and Gini coefficients computed with the tcR R package. The overlap coefficient, calculated on TCRB nucleotide sequences, was used to quantify repertoire sharing. Out-of-frame TCRB sequences from naive cells were analyzed to stand in for the pre-selection repertoire. What TCRdb holds here is the immuneACCESS table cut down to in-frame rearrangements. Part of the clones is not present; checked against another copy, under half of the missing clones reflect an unresolved V gene, and the others are unexplained. That table furnishes V, J and clone size, whereas the DNA furnished D and trimming. A total of around 280,000 clones appear in this sample, approximately 15% of them only once. The ten largest account for roughly 0.015% of the sample.

Each donor gave one peripheral blood draw, averaging roughly 100 mL, which was collected into heparinised tubes. Using a panel that included CD45RO, CCR7, CD25, CD127, CD95 and CD27, naive, central memory, regulatory and stem cell-like memory CD4+ T cells were sorted on a BD FACSAria II. All sorted populations exceeded 98% purity. PBMCs were separated immediately by Lymphoprep density gradient centrifugation and were stained directly, without being cultured. So that batch effects would be minimized, each experiment stained and sorted samples in pairs, pairing one healthy donor with one patient. The data derive from a study of beta chain features in type 1 diabetes (dated by TCRdb to the late 2010s). Study-level background: Mean age, gender distribution, total cell number and subset yield did not differ between patients and healthy donors. Across all samples, some 99 million sorted cells were examined, and cell number per subset correlated strongly with RNA yield. The study compared the TCRB repertoires of sorted circulating CD4+ T cell subsets in recently diagnosed type 1 diabetes patients with those in matched healthy donors. Regulatory and stem cell-like memory subsets were obtained from only 8 patients and about eight healthy donors, while naive and central memory subsets were obtained from all 30 or so donors.

The paper as a whole reports these results and caveats: Shorter templates might be favored by PCR, yet because patient and control samples were amplified and corrected together, any such skew would affect both groups equally. Because cDNA was sequenced instead of genomic DNA, highly expressing activated cells could be over-represented, though the groups showed no difference in activation or CD3 levels. Patients with type 1 diabetes made fewer insertions and deleted more nucleotides at VDJ recombination sites, implying thymic rearrangement abnormalities. Because the HLA sub-analyses included only small numbers of individuals, any influence of HLA type on TCRB rearrangement was left unresolved. A moderate but significant shortening of TCRB CDR3 length was observed in type 1 diabetes patients in all four CD4+ subsets. Naive, central memory and regulatory TCRB repertoires appeared to be more alike among patients than among healthy donors.

Sequences were obtained from naive CD4+ T cells from blood. Reading the label with the study, this specimen's cell subset or site is: true naive CD4+ T cells. This clonotype was sampled from a man between 18 and 35 years old with type 1 diabetes. The chain employs TRBV4-3 and TRBJ2-4, with the D gene not confidently named. The sequenced DNA: TGCGCCAGCAGCCAAGGTCACGCAGGTGGAGCCAAAAACATTCAGTACTTC. This sequence encodes CASSQGHAGGAKNIQYF.